Shown below are 10 T cell receptor beta chains from a single sample sequenced in a study of coeliac disease. The method was immunoSEQ multiplex PCR; TCRdb's version includes in-frame clones alone and lacks a portion of them. This sample has approximately 1,500 clones, with 55% to 70% found just once. Sequencing used intraepithelial lymphocytes from the gut. The receptors originated from a woman aged 45-65 years with celiac disease on a gluten-free diet.

This clone is a singleton in its sample. V and J are TRBV7-8 and TRBJ1-3; a possible D gene is TRBD1 (6 bases). This CDR3 region has 15 residues. Germline assignment: CDR1 SGHVS and CDR2 FQNEAQ. The germline V and J ends were trimmed by 5 bases and 0 bases, with 11 bases remaining between them. The CDR3 sequence is CASSRRDNSGNTIYF. The CDR3 region has the DNA TGTGCCAGCAGCCGCCGGGACAACTCTGGAAACACCATATATTTT.

The gene calls are TRBV7-9 and TRBJ1-1; TRBD1 is a possible D gene (5 bases). Per germline, CDR1 SEHNR and CDR2 FQNEAQ (reference sequence). The CDR3 spans 15 residues. V shed 3 bases and J shed 0 bases, with 11 bases lying between them. The CDR3 sequence is CASSLGGTMNTEAFF. CDR3 DNA: TGTGCCAGCAGCTTGGGGGGGACGATGAACACTGAAGCTTTCTTT.

Only a few counts were recorded for this clone. CDR3 bases: TGTGCCAGCAGTTACGTGGGGGCGCTCCCCGGGGAGCTGTTTTTT. Its translation is CASSYVGALPGELFF. This rearrangement joins TRBV6-5 to TRBJ2-2; D is perhaps TRBD1 (6 bases). V was trimmed by 2 bases and J by 6 bases, leaving 13 bases between them. Germline V gene sequence: CDR1 MNHEY, CDR2 SVGAGI. The length of the CDR3 is 15 residues.

The chain is built from TRBV7-6 and TRBJ1-1; 8 nucleotides agree with TRBD1. Germline assignment: CDR1 SGHVS and CDR2 FNYEAQ. The CDR3 loop spans 15 amino acids. Trimming cost V 5 bases and J 1 base; bases outside gene matches: 6. CDR3 bases: TGTGCCAGCAGCCACTCCGGGACAGGGAACACTGAAGCTTTCTTT. Its translation is CASSHSGTGNTEAFF. Combining the CDR3 with reference TRBV7-6 and TRBJ1-1 gives the whole variable domain GAGVSQSPRYKVTKRGQDVALRCDPISGHVSLYWYRQALGQGPEFLTYFNYEAQQDKSGLPNDRFSAERPEGSISTLTIQRTEQRDSAMYRCASSHSGTGNTEAFFGQGTRLTVV.

This clone showed up just a few times. The chain employs TRBV7-2 and TRBJ1-2, with D uncertain. CDR3 size: 13 residues. In germline, CDR1 is SGHTA, CDR2 FQGNSA. Trimming cost V 1 base and J 8 bases, with 11 bases left between them. The CDR3 DNA reads TGTGCCAGCAGCTTAGTATGCCGGGAAGGCTACACCTTC. Translating gives CASSLVCREGYTF.

This chain uses TRBV4-2 with TRBJ1-1; D call uncertain. Looked up from germline, CDR1 is LGHNA and CDR2 is YNFKEQ. The CDR3 length is 11 residues. The V gene lost 7 bases and the J gene lost 0 bases, with 3 bases spanning the gap. The CDR3 is CASTLNTEAFF. Here the CDR3 DNA reads TGTGCCAGCACATTGAACACTGAAGCTTTCTTT.

The table lists this clone with a count of one. This chain joins TRBV4-3 and TRBJ1-2; possible D gene TRBD1, 6 bases. The germline CDR1 and CDR2 sequences are LGHNA and YSLEER. The CDR3 is 18 residues long. V shed 4 bases and J shed 2 bases, with 23 bases lying between them. Here the CDR3 reads CASSRKGSQGLPNYGYTF. CDR3 in DNA: TGCGCCAGCAGCCGAAAGGGATCACAGGGCCTCCCGAACTATGGCTACACCTTC.

The gene calls are TRBV6-5 and TRBJ2-4; 7 bases match TRBD1. CDR1 is MNHEY, CDR2 SVGAGI, per germline. J was trimmed by 0 bases and V by 2 bases; bases with no gene match: 4. The CDR3 length is 16 residues. The CDR3 nucleotides are TGTGCCAGCAGTTACGACAGGGCTGTAGCCAAAAACATTCAGTACTTC. This codes for CASSYDRAVAKNIQYF.

The V and J genes are TRBV7-9 and TRBJ2-5; a possible D gene is TRBD2 (6 bases). Trimming pared 5 bases from V and 5 bases from J, leaving 18 bases between. CDR3 length: 15 amino acids. Germline CDR1 SEHNR, CDR2 FQNEAQ (reference sequence). The CDR3 sequence: CASSPGTHPAETQYF. CDR3 coding DNA: TGTGCCAGCAGCCCGGGGACTCATCCGGCGGAGACCCAGTACTTC.

This clone was detected only a few times. The gene calls are TRBV27 and TRBJ2-1; the match to TRBD2 covers 12 bases. J gave up 2 bases and V 3 bases, and 8 bases lay outside the gene matches. The CDR3 runs to 18 residues. Germline-derived CDR1 and CDR2 are MNHEY and SMNVEV (reference sequence). The CDR3 is CASSFRPGLAGTYNEQFF. The CDR3, as DNA: TGTGCCAGCAGTTTCCGACCCGGACTAGCGGGAACCTACAATGAGCAGTTCTTC.